This T cell receptor (beta chain) was recorded in a study of T-cell memory formation after mild COVID-19. Study at large: Largely, the TCR clusters proved donor specific.

General study findings and limits: Pre-infection memory showed some responding clones, and this suggested that cross-reactive memory joined. Among clones contracting day 15 to 85, CD4/CD8 was balanced, whereas later expanders leaned CD4+. There was no confirmation that second-wave clones peaking on day 37 were SARS-CoV-2 specific.

The CDR3 spans 13 residues. Trimming removed 8 bases from V and 5 bases from J; junction bases left unmatched: 7. Germline lookup yields CDR1 MNHNS and CDR2 SASEGT. Concerning this clonotype itself: Its target is not known.

TCRdb fed the 5' RACE reads into MiXCR, producing one record per CDR3 protein. Of approximately 240,000 distinct CDR3 sequences detected, roughly 15% appear once; the ten largest clones hold approximately 3.5%. The receptor comes from a man between 18 and 35 years old who had mild COVID-19 (a few samples of this study predate the infection). Cell type and time point are not known. The sequenced material came from PBMCs or a T cell subset sorted from them (not recorded which). V is TRBV6-1 and J is TRBJ2-3, with 7 bases lining up with TRBD2. DNA for the CDR3: TGTGCCAGCTCTTGGGGGGGGAGAGATACGCAGTATTTT. As protein: CASSWGGRDTQYF.